Below, 19 T cell receptor beta chains from the same sample are listed, as sequenced in a study of metastatic and nonmetastatic thyroid tumors. The entire patient cohort was treatment-naive prior to thyroid surgery. Using MiXCR, TCRdb reanalyzed the PCR reads. The table includes around 28,000 clones, 10% to 15% detected once. Sequencing was performed on blood. The receptor source for this set is a female donor with papillary thyroid cancer or a benign thyroid nodule (not recorded which). Some clones in this sample may be carry-over from other donors' samples.

In this sample, this clone turned up many times. CDR3 loop: CSVLPRDAGELFF. CDR3 nucleotide sequence: TGCAGCGTCCTCCCGAGGGACGCCGGGGAGCTGTTTTTT. The rearrangement links TRBV29-1 to TRBJ2-2, with D possibly called TRBD1 or TRBD2 (5 bases each). In germline, CDR1 is SQVTM, CDR2 ANQGSEA. V was shortened by 6 bases and J by 6 bases, with 14 bases between the two germline ends. The CDR3 totals 13 residues.

This clone was counted many times. CDR3 protein: CASSLPGTSGSSDEQFF. The CDR3 nucleotides are TGTGCCAGCAGCTTGCCTGGGACTAGCGGGAGTTCAGATGAGCAGTTCTTC. V usage is TRBV5-6 and J usage is TRBJ2-1, with 14 bases lining up with TRBD2. Germline CDR1 reads SGHDT; CDR2 reads YYEEEE. The CDR3 has 17 residues. Trimming at V came to 1 base and at J to 8 bases, leaving 8 bases not matched to a gene.

This clone was observed at least ten times. V gene TRBV29-1 combines with J gene TRBJ2-2; D is undetermined. Germline V gives CDR1 SQVTM, CDR2 ANQGSEA. The CDR3 is 13 residues long. The germline V and J ends were trimmed by 4 bases and 4 bases, with 10 bases remaining between them. The CDR3 DNA reads TGCAGCGTTGGGAGCTCTCCCACCGGGGAGCTGTTTTTT. This translates into CSVGSSPTGELFF.

This clone was counted between two and nine times. One base away lies a much larger clone, so this may be a sequencing read error. V gene TRBV15 combines with J gene TRBJ2-5, with D uncertain. The CDR3 has 14 amino acids. Germline assignment: CDR1 LNHNV and CDR2 YYDKDF (reference sequence). Trimming took off 2 bases at V and 0 bases at J, with 7 bases between the two ends. CDR3: CATSRIYDQETQYF. The CDR3 DNA reads as TGTGCCACCAGCAGAATCTACGACCAAGAGACCCAGTACTTC.

This clone was seen more than once but under ten times. At one end, the junction sequence differs from germline, possibly due to a read error. The rearrangement joins TRBV27 to TRBJ2-7; no firm D call. This CDR3 region has 11 residues. The germline V gene encodes CDR1 MNHEY and CDR2 SMNVEV (reference sequence). The CDR3 protein is CASSHRGEHYF. The CDR3 nucleotides are TGTGCTAGCAGTCACCGAGGAGAGCATTACTTC.

The chain recombines TRBV20-1 with TRBJ2-7; D unclear. The ends were cut back, 4 bases at V and 2 bases at J, with 9 bases in the middle. There are 12 residues in the CDR3. Germline V gene sequence: CDR1 DFQATT, CDR2 SNEGSKA (reference sequence). The chain's CDR3 is CSATTHTYEQYF. The CDR3 coding sequence is TGCAGTGCTACCACCCACACCTACGAGCAGTACTTC.

This clone was counted many times. The germline gene is not matched at one end of the junction; a read error may be the cause. Other DNA variants within this sample encode the same CDR3. The J gene is TRBJ2-5, the V gene TRBV30, with D hard to call. CDR1 GTSNPN and CDR2 SVGIG come from the germline V gene (reference sequence). There are 18 residues in the CDR3. DNA of the CDR3: TGTGCCTGGAGTGTCACCCCCAAGGGCCCTCTTTACCAAGAGACCCAGTACTTT. Translation gives CAWSVTPKGPLYQETQYF.

This clone was seen at least ten times. The CDR3 region has the DNA TGTGCCATCTCCAGGACTAGCGGGAGCCCCGGCACCGGGGAGCTGTTTTTT. Protein sequence: CAISRTSGSPGTGELFF. The chain has TRBV10-3 and TRBJ2-2; 13 positions agree with TRBD2. CDR1 and CDR2 (germline): ENHRY, SYGVKD. V lost 8 bases, J lost 4 bases, and 10 bases stayed unmatched. The CDR3 spans 17 residues.

This clone was seen many times. The chain is built from TRBV20-1 and TRBJ2-1; TRBD2 agrees at 7 bases. Germline CDR1 reads DFQATT; CDR2 reads SNEGSKA (reference sequence). The CDR3 has 16 amino acids. With 6 bases clipped from V and 2 bases from J, the junction kept 13 bases outside the gene matches. The CDR3 sequence is CSAATGTTPPYNEQFF. In DNA, the CDR3 is TGCAGTGCAGCAACCGGGACTACGCCACCCTACAATGAGCAGTTCTTC.

This clone was detected ten times or more. V gene TRBV19 combines with J gene TRBJ1-2; unclear D gene. CDR1 and CDR2 from the germline V gene are LNHDA and SQIVND (reference sequence). This CDR3 region has 12 residues. V lost 8 bases and J 6 bases, leaving 13 bases between the germline ends. This chain's CDR3 is CASWQGTNGYTF. The CDR3 DNA reads as TGTGCCAGTTGGCAAGGTACCAATGGCTACACCTTC.

This clone was found many times. The gene calls are TRBV19 and TRBJ2-1; possible D gene TRBD2, 6 bases. This CDR3 comprises 11 residues. The germline gives CDR1 LNHDA, CDR2 SQIVND (reference sequence). V lost 11 bases to trimming and J lost 8 bases, with 13 bases between them. CDR3 bases: TGTGCCGGGGGGACGCACGATGAGCAGTTCTTC. Translated: CAGGTHDEQFF.

In its sample, this clone was seen many times. The chain joins TRBV3-1 to TRBJ1-4; perhaps TRBD1 as D (6 bases). Germline V gene lookup returns CDR1 LGHDT and CDR2 YNNKEL (reference sequence). The CDR3 has 18 residues. Trimming stripped 0 bases from V and 4 bases from J, with 18 bases between. The chain's CDR3 is CASSQDLRSGHHNEKLFF. CDR3 DNA sequence: TGTGCCAGCAGCCAAGATCTCCGGTCGGGACACCATAATGAAAAACTGTTTTTT.

This clone was counted a few times. The rearrangement joins TRBV6-1 to TRBJ2-1; 11 bases line up with TRBD2. The germline CDR1 and CDR2 sequences are MNHNS and SASEGT. CDR3 length equals 16 residues. The V gene end was trimmed by 6 bases and the J gene end by 8 bases; junction bases not matched to a gene: 12. The CDR3 DNA reads TGTGCCAGCAGCTTCCTGACTAGCGGGATCATCGATGAGCAGTTCTTC. Amino acid sequence: CASSFLTSGIIDEQFF.

This clone was observed at least ten times. The chain employs TRBV30 and TRBJ2-6, with D tentatively TRBD1 (5 bases). The CDR3 consists of 15 residues. Per germline, CDR1 GTSNPN and CDR2 SVGIG (reference sequence). V lost 2 bases and J lost 0, with 8 bases in between. CDR3 bases: TGTGCCTGGAGTACCGACAGCTCTGGGGCCAACGTCCTGACTTTC. This sequence encodes CAWSTDSSGANVLTF.

The table lists this clone with many counts. The chain employs TRBV12-3 or TRBV12-4 and TRBJ2-2; D remains unclear. Trimming shortened V by 2 bases and J by 6 bases, and 10 bases separated the two germline ends. The CDR3 extends over 14 amino acids. CDR3 residues: CASSLRRLAGELFF. The CDR3 region has the DNA TGTGCCAGCAGTTTACGTCGGCTAGCCGGGGAGCTGTTTTTT.

This clone was counted many times. This sequence joins TRBV6-1 and TRBJ1-2; unclear D gene. The CDR3 has 10 residues. From germline, CDR1 is MNHNS and CDR2 SASEGT. The ends were cut back, 6 bases at V and 11 bases at J, with 10 bases in the middle. The CDR3 here is CASRNIAYTF. The DNA for the CDR3 is TGTGCCAGCAGAAATATAGCATACACCTTC.

This clone was seen many times. V gene TRBV19 combines with J gene TRBJ2-5; 10 bases match TRBD2. V trimming: 4 bases; J trimming: 1 base; junction bases outside the gene matches: 6. Per germline, CDR1 LNHDA and CDR2 SQIVND (reference sequence). This CDR3 spans 16 amino acids. This CDR3 reads CASSTGLAVFQETQYF. Written as DNA, the CDR3 is TGTGCCAGTAGTACAGGACTAGCGGTTTTCCAAGAGACCCAGTACTTC.

This clone came up many times. The chain links TRBV6-1 to TRBJ1-5; a possible D gene is TRBD1 (5 bases). CDR1 and CDR2 (germline): MNHNS, SASEGT. V was shortened by 0 bases and J by 5 bases, with 14 bases between the two germline ends. This CDR3 comprises 16 residues. CDR3 nucleotide sequence: TGTGCCAGCAGTGAAGCTGAGGGGACGGGTTATCAGCCCCAGCATTTT. This sequence encodes CASSEAEGTGYQPQHF.

This clone occurred a few times. Possible read error: a much larger clone is one base away. Other DNA sequences in this sample translate to the same CDR3. The J gene is TRBJ2-2, the V gene TRBV3-1; a weak D match, TRBD1 (6 bases). The CDR3 covers 13 residues. Germline assignment: CDR1 LGHDT and CDR2 YNNKEL (reference sequence). For the CDR3, the DNA is TGTGCCAGCAGCCCGGGATTTGAGGGGGAGTTGTTTTTT. Encoded protein: CASSPGFEGELFF.